This TCR beta chain was observed in a study of cytomegalovirus exposure and HLA in healthy donors. Study outcomes and limitations: A previous analysis found most TCR beta V segments productive roughly 87% or roughly 30% of the time.

Use of 60 Vbeta and 13 Jbeta primers characterized the PCR. The table came from immunoSEQ multiplex PCR; TCRdb's copy has only in-frame clones and leaves some out. The sample carries approximately 190,000 clones, about 86% recorded once. On this clone itself: Its antigen is as yet unknown.

Material for sequencing was PBMCs. The sequence was collected from a middle-aged man in good health and CMV-seropositive.

Here the CDR3 DNA reads TGTGCCAGCAGCCTAGGGACAGGGGGCGACGAGCAGTACTTC. As protein: CASSLGTGGDEQYF. The chain employs TRBV9 and TRBJ2-7; 12 positions agree with TRBD1. Unmatched junction bases numbered 4, after V lost 4 bases and J lost 5 bases. CDR3 length: 14 residues. Germline V gives CDR1 SGDLS, CDR2 YYNGEE.